Listed below are T cell receptor beta chains from one sample, sequenced in a study of T cells expressing NK-cell markers. Following a re-call of the 5' RACE reads, TCRdb has one entry per CDR3 protein and lacks DNA. Its table lists some 460,000 distinct CDR3 sequences. The sequencing input was blood T cells: a sorted CD56 or NKG2C T cell subset, CD4+ or CD8+ T cells, or bulk PBMC T cells (not recorded which). These receptors were obtained from a woman aged 50 to 65 in good health. Each CDR3 is given with its conserved first and last residue. The order of the fields is CDR3 protein, J gene, V gene.

CDR3aa: CSARYGHGDTQYF
j_gene: TRBJ2-3
v_gene: TRBV20-1

CDR3aa: CASSQRGLTGELFF
j_gene: TRBJ2-2
v_gene: TRBV3-1

CDR3aa: CASSQDGQGGRVSEQFF
j_gene: TRBJ2-1
v_gene: TRBV3-1

CDR3aa: CSAPRQRGSYEQYF
j_gene: TRBJ2-7
v_gene: TRBV20-1

CDR3aa: CASSATQGYSYGYTF
j_gene: TRBJ1-2
v_gene: TRBV9

CDR3aa: CSATTGGVEPQHF
j_gene: TRBJ1-5
v_gene: TRBV20-1

CDR3aa: CSARARLAVSWDEQYF
j_gene: TRBJ2-7
v_gene: TRBV20-1

CDR3aa: CSVDLVTGELFF
j_gene: TRBJ2-2
v_gene: TRBV29-1

CDR3aa: CASSLTPSASSYNEQFF
j_gene: TRBJ2-1
v_gene: TRBV7-8

CDR3aa: CASSALAVTYNEQFF
j_gene: TRBJ2-1
v_gene: TRBV9

CDR3aa: CASSVAGGGIYGYTF
j_gene: TRBJ1-2
v_gene: TRBV9

CDR3aa: CASSLPTGTNVGTQYF
j_gene: TRBJ2-5
v_gene: TRBV5-1

CDR3aa: CSARDPRVSTVPLHF
j_gene: TRBJ1-6
v_gene: TRBV20-1

CDR3aa: CSVGGVYEQYF
j_gene: TRBJ2-7
v_gene: TRBV29-1

CDR3aa: CASSPGEIYNEQFF
j_gene: TRBJ2-1
v_gene: TRBV18

CDR3aa: CASSLVRGRRETQYF
j_gene: TRBJ2-5
v_gene: TRBV28

CDR3aa: CAGLTGTGTNEQYF
j_gene: TRBJ2-7
v_gene: TRBV30

CDR3aa: CASIFRETSYEQYF
j_gene: TRBJ2-7
v_gene: TRBV5-1

CDR3aa: CSARDRRGRAYNEQFF
j_gene: TRBJ2-1
v_gene: TRBV20-1

CDR3aa: CASSQVRGVSQYF
j_gene: TRBJ2-5
v_gene: TRBV14

CDR3aa: CASSLRFLAGGPRNEQFF
j_gene: TRBJ2-1
v_gene: TRBV27

CDR3aa: CASSPGGSGQGVAFF
j_gene: TRBJ1-1
v_gene: TRBV5-1

CDR3aa: CASIPGQGAVEQFF
j_gene: TRBJ2-1
v_gene: TRBV6-1

CDR3aa: CASSPSRAGANEQFF
j_gene: TRBJ2-1
v_gene: TRBV6-5

CDR3aa: CSGLAGNGLNNEQFF
j_gene: TRBJ2-1
v_gene: TRBV29-1

CDR3aa: CASRIHSGQGTTEAFF
j_gene: TRBJ1-1
v_gene: TRBV2

CDR3aa: CASKRELGPDTQYF
j_gene: TRBJ2-3
v_gene: TRBV4-2

CDR3aa: CASSLVGQQAHEQFF
j_gene: TRBJ2-1
v_gene: TRBV5-1

CDR3aa: CASSSPTGNEQFF
j_gene: TRBJ2-1
v_gene: TRBV11-3

CDR3aa: CATSSWGILVRDKNIQYF
j_gene: TRBJ2-4
v_gene: TRBV15

CDR3aa: CSVTGRLDTEAFF
j_gene: TRBJ1-1
v_gene: TRBV29-1

CDR3aa: CASSQADEQFF
j_gene: TRBJ2-1
v_gene: TRBV3-1

CDR3aa: CASSLALKFLTSSTGELFF
j_gene: TRBJ2-2
v_gene: TRBV5-1

CDR3aa: CASSFSDSSSGELFF
j_gene: TRBJ2-2
v_gene: TRBV9

CDR3aa: CASSSRLARGTQYF
j_gene: TRBJ2-5
v_gene: TRBV7-2

CDR3aa: CASSLVVTISGTGTGELFF
j_gene: TRBJ2-2
v_gene: TRBV12-3/TRBV12-4

CDR3aa: CASSLEGLAGAGTYNEQFF
j_gene: TRBJ2-1
v_gene: TRBV7-8

CDR3aa: CASSQGQGLGLSYEQYF
j_gene: TRBJ2-7
v_gene: TRBV5-5

CDR3aa: CASSFQGSAGVVEQFF
j_gene: TRBJ2-1
v_gene: TRBV12-3/TRBV12-4

CDR3aa: CASRQLLTGELFF
j_gene: TRBJ2-2
v_gene: TRBV12-3/TRBV12-4

CDR3aa: CSAPIAGAKNIQYF
j_gene: TRBJ2-4
v_gene: TRBV20-1

CDR3aa: CSAEIVVDNEQFF
j_gene: TRBJ2-1
v_gene: TRBV20-1

CDR3aa: CATSKGLAGVGEQFF
j_gene: TRBJ2-1
v_gene: TRBV15

CDR3aa: CASSSAITSRETQYF
j_gene: TRBJ2-5
v_gene: TRBV7-9

CDR3aa: CASSYSRASVYEQYF
j_gene: TRBJ2-7
v_gene: TRBV6-5

CDR3aa: CASREPGQNSPLHF
j_gene: TRBJ1-6
v_gene: TRBV19

CDR3aa: CSARQAGNTEAFF
j_gene: TRBJ1-1
v_gene: TRBV29-1

CDR3aa: CASSQGERGPIQETQYF
j_gene: TRBJ2-5
v_gene: TRBV4-2

CDR3aa: CASSSSSGRFSYEQYF
j_gene: TRBJ2-7
v_gene: TRBV7-9

CDR3aa: CASFLAVNTGELFF
j_gene: TRBJ2-2
v_gene: TRBV5-1

CDR3aa: CASRAGGRTGELFF
j_gene: TRBJ2-2
v_gene: TRBV11-2

CDR3aa: CSATGTSLWQYF
j_gene: TRBJ2-7
v_gene: TRBV20-1

CDR3aa: CSARGVRATDTQYF
j_gene: TRBJ2-3
v_gene: TRBV20-1

CDR3aa: CAIRPFDTGELFF
j_gene: TRBJ2-2
v_gene: TRBV10-3

CDR3aa: CSARDLLGTSGSYEQFF
j_gene: TRBJ2-1
v_gene: TRBV20-1